This T cell receptor (beta chain) was captured in a study of blood T cell repertoires in COVID-19. CDR1 and CDR2 from the germline V gene are SGHDN and FVKESK. CDR3 length: 14 amino acids. Losses at the gene ends were 4 bases for V and 4 bases for J; bases not matched to a gene: 6. The protocol was immunoSEQ multiplex PCR, while the TCRdb copy is restricted to in-frame clones and leaves out a portion. The data show around 300,000 clones, around 87% seen once. This clone was picked up one time. The specimen sequenced was peripheral blood. The V gene is TRBV14, the J gene TRBJ1-2; 7 bases agree with TRBD1. The receptor comes from a man aged 50-59 years with active or convalescent COVID-19. CDR3 DNA: TGTGCCAGCAGCCGCCGACAGGGACTCTATGGCTACACCTTC. Amino acid sequence: CASSRRQGLYGYTF.